This T cell receptor (beta chain) comes out of a study of T cell responses to AZD1222 COVID-19 vaccine. The study, taken as a whole, reports: Donors skewed white British and female; clonal diversity was possibly underestimated. Variant regions that are unmutated are reportedly the target of nearly half of spike-specific TCRs.

TCRdb's table, derived via immunoSEQ multiplex PCR, lists solely in-frame clones and lacks some. The sample contains 180,000 or so clones, roughly 91% of which appear only once. There are 15 residues in the CDR3. CDR1 and CDR2 (germline): LGHNA, YSLEER. The V gene lost 0 bases and the J gene lost 4 bases, with 10 bases spanning the gap. Worth noting for this clone: The antigen remains undetermined.

The sequence came from an adult in good health. Material: peripheral blood, obtained on day 0 of AZD1222 vaccination. This chain connects TRBV4-3 to TRBJ1-5; D not certain. As DNA, the CDR3 is TGCGCCAGCAGCCAAGATGGAGACTTTAATCAGCCCCAGCATTTT. Its translation: CASSQDGDFNQPQHF.